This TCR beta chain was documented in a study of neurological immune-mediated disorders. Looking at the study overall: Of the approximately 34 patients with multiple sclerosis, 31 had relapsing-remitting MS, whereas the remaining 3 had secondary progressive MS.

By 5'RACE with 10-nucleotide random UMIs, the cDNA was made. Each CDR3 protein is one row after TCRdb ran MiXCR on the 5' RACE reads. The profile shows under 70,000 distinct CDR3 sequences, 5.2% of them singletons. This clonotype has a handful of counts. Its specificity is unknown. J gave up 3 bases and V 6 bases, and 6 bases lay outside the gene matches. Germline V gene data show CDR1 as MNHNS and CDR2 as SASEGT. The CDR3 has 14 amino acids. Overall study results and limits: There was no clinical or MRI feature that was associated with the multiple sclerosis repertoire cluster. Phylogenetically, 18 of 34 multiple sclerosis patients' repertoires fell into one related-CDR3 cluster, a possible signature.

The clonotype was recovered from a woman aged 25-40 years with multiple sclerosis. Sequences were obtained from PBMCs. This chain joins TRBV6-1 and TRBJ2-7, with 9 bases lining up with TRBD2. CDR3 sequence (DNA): TGTGCCAGCAGGCGGGAGGGACAGATCTACGAGCAGTACTTC. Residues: CASRREGQIYEQYF.